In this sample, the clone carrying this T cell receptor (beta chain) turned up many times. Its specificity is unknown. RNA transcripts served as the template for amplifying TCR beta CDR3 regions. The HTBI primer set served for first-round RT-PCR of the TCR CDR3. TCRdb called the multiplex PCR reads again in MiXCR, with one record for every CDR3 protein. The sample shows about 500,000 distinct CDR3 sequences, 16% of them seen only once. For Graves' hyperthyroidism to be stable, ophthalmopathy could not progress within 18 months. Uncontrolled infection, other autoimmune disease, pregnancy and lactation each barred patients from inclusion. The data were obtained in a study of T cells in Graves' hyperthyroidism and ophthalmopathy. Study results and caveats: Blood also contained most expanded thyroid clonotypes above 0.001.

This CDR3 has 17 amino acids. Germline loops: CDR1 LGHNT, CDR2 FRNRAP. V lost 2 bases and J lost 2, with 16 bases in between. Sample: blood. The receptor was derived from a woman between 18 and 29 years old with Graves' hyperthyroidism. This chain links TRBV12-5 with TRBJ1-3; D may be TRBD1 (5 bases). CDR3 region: CASGLTRTNPPGNTIYF. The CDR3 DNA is TGTGCTAGTGGTTTGACCCGGACAAACCCTCCTGGAAACACCATATATTTT.